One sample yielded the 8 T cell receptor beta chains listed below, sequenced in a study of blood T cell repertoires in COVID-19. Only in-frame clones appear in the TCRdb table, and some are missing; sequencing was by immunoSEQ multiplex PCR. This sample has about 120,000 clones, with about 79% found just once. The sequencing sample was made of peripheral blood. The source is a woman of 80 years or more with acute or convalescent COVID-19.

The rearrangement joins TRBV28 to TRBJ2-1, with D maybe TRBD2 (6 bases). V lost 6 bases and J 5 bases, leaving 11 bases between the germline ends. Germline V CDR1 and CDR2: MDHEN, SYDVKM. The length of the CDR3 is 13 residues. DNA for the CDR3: TGTGCCAGCAGCGAACAGCGGGACAATGAGCAGTTCTTC. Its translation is CASSEQRDNEQFF.

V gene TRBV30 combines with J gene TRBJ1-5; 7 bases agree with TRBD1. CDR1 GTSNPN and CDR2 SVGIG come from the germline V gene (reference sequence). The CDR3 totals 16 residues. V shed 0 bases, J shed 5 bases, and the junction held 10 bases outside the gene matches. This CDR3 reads CAWSVAFGTEDQPQHF. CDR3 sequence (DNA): TGTGCCTGGAGTGTAGCTTTTGGGACAGAGGATCAGCCCCAGCATTTT.

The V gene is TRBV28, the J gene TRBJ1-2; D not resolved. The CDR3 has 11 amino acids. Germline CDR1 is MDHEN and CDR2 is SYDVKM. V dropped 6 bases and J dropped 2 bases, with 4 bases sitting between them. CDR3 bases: TGTGCCAGCAGGGCCAACTATGGCTACACCTTC. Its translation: CASRANYGYTF.

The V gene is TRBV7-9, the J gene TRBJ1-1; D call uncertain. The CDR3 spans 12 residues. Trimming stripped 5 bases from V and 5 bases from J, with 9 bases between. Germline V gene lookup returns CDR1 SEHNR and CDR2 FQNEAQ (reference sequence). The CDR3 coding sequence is TGTGCCAGCAGCCAGACTTATACTGAAGCTTTCTTT. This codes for CASSQTYTEAFF. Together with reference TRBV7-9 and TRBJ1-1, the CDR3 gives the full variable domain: DTGVSQNPRHKITKRGQNVTFRCDPISEHNRLYWYRQTLGQGPEFLTYFQNEAQLEKSRLLSDRFSAERPKGSFSTLEIQRTEQGDSAMYLCASSQTYTEAFFGQGTRLTVV.

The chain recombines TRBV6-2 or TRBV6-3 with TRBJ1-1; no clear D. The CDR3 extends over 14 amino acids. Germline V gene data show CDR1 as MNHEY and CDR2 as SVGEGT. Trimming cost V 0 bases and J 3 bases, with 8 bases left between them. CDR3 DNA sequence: TGTGCCAGCAGTTACTCTCCCGGTTACACTGAAGCTTTCTTT. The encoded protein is CASSYSPGYTEAFF.

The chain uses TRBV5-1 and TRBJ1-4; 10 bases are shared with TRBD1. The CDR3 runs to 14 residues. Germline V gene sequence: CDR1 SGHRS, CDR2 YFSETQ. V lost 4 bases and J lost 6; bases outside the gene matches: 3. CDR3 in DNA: TGCGCCAGCAGCGAGGGGACAGGGGATGAAAAACTGTTTTTT. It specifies CASSEGTGDEKLFF.

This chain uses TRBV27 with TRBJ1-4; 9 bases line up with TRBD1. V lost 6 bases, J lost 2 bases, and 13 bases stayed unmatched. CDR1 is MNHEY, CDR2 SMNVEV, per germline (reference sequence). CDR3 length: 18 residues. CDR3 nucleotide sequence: TGTGCCAGCAGGGCATTCGGACAGGGGTTGGGGACTAATGAAAAACTGTTTTTT. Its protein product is CASRAFGQGLGTNEKLFF.

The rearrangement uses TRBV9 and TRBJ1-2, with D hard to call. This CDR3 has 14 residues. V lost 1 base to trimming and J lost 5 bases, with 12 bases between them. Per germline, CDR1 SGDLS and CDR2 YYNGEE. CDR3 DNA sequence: TGTGCCAGCAGCGTAAGCAGCGATCCGTATGGCTACACCTTC. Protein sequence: CASSVSSDPYGYTF. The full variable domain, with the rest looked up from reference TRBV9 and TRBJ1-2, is DSGVTQTPKHLITATGQRVTLRCSPRSGDLSVYWYQQSLDQGLQFLIQYYNGEERAKGNILERFSAQQFPDLHSELNLSSLELGDSALYFCASSVSSDPYGYTFGSGTRLTVV.